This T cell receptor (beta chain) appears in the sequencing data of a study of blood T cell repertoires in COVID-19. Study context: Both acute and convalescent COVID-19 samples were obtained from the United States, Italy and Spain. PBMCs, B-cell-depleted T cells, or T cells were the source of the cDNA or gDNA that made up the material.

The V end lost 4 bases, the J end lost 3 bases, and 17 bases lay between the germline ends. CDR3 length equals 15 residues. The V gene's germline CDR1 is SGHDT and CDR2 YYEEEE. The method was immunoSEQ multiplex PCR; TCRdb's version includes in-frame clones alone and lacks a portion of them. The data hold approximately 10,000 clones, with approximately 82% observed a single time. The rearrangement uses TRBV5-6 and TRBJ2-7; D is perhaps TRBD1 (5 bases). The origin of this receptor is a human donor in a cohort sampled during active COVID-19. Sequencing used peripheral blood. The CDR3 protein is CASSLMGKGDYEQYF. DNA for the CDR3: TGTGCCAGCAGCCTGATGGGTAAAGGGGACTACGAGCAGTACTTC.